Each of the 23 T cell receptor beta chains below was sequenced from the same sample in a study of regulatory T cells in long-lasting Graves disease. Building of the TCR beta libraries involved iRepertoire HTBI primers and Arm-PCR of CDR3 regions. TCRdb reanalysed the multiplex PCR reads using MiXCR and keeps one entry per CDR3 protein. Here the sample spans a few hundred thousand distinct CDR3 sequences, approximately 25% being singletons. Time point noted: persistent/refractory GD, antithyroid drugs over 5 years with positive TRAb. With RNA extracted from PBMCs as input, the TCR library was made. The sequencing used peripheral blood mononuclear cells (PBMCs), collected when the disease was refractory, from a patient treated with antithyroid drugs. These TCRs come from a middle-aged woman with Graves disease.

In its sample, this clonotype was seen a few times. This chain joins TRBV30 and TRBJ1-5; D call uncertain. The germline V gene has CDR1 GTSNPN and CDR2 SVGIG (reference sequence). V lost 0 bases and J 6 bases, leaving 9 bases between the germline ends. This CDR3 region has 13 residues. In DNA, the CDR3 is TGTGCCTGGAGTGTACTGGGAGGTCAGCCCCAGCATTTT. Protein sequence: CAWSVLGGQPQHF.

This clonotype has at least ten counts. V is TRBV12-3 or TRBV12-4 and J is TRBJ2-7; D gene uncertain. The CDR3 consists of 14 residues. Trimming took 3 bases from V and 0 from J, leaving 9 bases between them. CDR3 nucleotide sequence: TGTGCCAGCAGTTTGTGGAAGAGCTCCTACGAGCAGTACTTC. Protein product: CASSLWKSSYEQYF.

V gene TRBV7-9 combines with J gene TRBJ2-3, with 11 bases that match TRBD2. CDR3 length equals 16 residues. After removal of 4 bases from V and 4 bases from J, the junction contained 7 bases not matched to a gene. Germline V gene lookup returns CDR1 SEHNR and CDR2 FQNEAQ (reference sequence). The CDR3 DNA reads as TGTGCCAGCAGCTACTCTAGCGGGAGGTTGGCAGATACGCAGTATTTT. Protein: CASSYSSGRLADTQYF.

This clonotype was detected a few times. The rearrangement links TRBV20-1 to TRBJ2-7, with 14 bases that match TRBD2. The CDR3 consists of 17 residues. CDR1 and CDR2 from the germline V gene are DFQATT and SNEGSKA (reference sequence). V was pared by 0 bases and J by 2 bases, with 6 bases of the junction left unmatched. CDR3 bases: TGCAGTGCTAGAGAGGGACTAGCGGGAGACTCCCCCTACGAGCAGTACTTC. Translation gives CSAREGLAGDSPYEQYF.

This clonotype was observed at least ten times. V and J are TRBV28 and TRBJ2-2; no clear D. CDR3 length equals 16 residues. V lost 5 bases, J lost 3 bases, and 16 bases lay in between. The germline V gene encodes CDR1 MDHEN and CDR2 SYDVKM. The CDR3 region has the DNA TGTGCCAGCAGTCCGCACTTCGTAGGGTACACCGGGGAGCTGTTTTTT. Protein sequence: CASSPHFVGYTGELFF.

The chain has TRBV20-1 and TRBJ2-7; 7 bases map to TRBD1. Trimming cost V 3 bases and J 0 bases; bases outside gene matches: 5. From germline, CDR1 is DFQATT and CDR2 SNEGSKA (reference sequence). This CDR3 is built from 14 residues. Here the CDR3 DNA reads TGCAGTGCTAGCCGACAGGGAGTCTCCTACGAGCAGTACTTC. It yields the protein CSASRQGVSYEQYF.

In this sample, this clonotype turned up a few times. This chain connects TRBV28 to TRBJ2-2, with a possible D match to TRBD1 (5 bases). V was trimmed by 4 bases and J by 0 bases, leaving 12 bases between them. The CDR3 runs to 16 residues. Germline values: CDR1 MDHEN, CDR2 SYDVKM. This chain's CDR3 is CASSSHDSPNTGELFF. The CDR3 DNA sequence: TGTGCCAGCAGTTCCCATGACAGCCCGAACACCGGGGAGCTGTTTTTT.

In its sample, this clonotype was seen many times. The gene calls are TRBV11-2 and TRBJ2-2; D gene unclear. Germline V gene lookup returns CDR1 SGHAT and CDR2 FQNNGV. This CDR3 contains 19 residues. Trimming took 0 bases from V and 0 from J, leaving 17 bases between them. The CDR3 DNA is TGTGCCAGCAGCTTAGATCCGCCCCTCAGCTATCCGAACACCGGGGAGCTGTTTTTT. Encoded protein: CASSLDPPLSYPNTGELFF.

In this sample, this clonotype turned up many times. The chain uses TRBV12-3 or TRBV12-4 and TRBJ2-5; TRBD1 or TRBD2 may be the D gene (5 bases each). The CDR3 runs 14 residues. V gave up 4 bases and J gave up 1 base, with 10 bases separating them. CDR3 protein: CASSWGGGQETQYF. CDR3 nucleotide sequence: TGTGCCAGCAGTTGGGGTGGGGGCCAAGAGACCCAGTACTTC.

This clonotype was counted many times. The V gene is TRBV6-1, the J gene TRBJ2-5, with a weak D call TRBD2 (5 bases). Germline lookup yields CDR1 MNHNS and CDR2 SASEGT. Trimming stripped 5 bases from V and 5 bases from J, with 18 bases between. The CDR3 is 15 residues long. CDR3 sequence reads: CASSHNRGISETQYF. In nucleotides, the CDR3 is TGTGCCAGCAGTCATAACCGGGGTATCTCGGAGACCCAGTACTTC.

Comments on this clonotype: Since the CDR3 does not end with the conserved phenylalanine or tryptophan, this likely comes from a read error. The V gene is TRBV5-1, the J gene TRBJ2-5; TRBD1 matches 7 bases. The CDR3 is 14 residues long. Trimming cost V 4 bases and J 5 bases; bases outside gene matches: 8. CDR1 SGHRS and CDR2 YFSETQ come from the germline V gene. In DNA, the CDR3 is TGCGCCAGCAGCATGGGGACAGCCTTGGAGACCCAGTACCTC. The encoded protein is CASSMGTALETQYL.

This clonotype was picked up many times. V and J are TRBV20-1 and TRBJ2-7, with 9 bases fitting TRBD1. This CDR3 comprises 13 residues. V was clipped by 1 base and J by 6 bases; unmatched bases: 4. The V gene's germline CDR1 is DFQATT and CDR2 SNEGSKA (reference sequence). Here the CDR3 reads CSARGGTGTEQYF. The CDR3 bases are TGCAGTGCTAGAGGAGGGACAGGGACCGAGCAGTACTTC.

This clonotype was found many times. This CDR3 is CASSQTQGNYEQYF. The CDR3 DNA follows: TGTGCCAGCAGCCAAACTCAGGGAAACTACGAGCAGTACTTC. The chain employs TRBV28 and TRBJ2-7; the D gene is possibly TRBD1 (5 bases). Germline CDR1 is MDHEN and CDR2 is SYDVKM. CDR3 length: 14 amino acids. V was clipped by 6 bases and J by 3 bases, with 15 bases between them.

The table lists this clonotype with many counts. The CDR3 reads CASSMTGSNTGELFF. CDR3 DNA: TGTGCCAGCAGTATGACAGGCTCGAACACCGGGGAGCTGTTTTTT. This chain connects TRBV6-1 to TRBJ2-2; maybe TRBD1 (6 bases). V was cut by 5 bases and J by 0 bases, with 10 bases left in between. Germline values: CDR1 MNHNS, CDR2 SASEGT. The CDR3 contains 15 residues.

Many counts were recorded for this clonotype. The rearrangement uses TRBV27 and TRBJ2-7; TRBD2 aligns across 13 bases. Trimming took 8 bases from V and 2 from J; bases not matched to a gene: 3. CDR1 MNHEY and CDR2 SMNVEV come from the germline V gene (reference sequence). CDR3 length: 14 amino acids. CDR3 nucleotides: TGTGCCAGCGCACTAGCGGGAGGGCCCTACGAGCAGTACTTC. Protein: CASALAGGPYEQYF.

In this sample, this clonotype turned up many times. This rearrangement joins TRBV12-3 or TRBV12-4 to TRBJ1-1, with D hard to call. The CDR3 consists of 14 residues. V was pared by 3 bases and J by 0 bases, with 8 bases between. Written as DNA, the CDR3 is TGTGCCAGCAGTTTTCGTCCGATGAACACTGAAGCTTTCTTT. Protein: CASSFRPMNTEAFF.

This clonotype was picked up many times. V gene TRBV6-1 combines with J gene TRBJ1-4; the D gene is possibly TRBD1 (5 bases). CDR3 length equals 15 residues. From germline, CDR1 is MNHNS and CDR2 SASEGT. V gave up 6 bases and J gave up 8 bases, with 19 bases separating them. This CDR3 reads CASSRSGSKGEKLFF. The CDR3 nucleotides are TGTGCCAGCAGCAGGTCTGGCTCAAAGGGGGAAAAACTGTTTTTT.

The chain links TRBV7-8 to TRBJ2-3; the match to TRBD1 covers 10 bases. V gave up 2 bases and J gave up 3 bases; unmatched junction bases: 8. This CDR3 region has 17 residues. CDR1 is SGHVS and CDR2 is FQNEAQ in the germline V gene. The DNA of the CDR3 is TGTGCCAGCAGCTTATATTGGGGACAGGGGAGGACAGATACGCAGTATTTT. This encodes CASSLYWGQGRTDTQYF. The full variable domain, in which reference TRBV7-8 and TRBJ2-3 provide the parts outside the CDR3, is GAGVSQSPRYKVAKRGQDVALRCDPISGHVSLFWYQQALGQGPEFLTYFQNEAQLDKSGLPSDRFFAERPEGSVSTLKIQRTQQEDSAVYLCASSLYWGQGRTDTQYFGPGTRLTVL.

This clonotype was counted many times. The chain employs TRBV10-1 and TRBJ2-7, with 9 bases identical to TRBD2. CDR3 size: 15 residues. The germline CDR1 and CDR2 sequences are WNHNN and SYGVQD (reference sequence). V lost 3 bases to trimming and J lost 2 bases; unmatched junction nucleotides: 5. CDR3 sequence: CASSDGREGPYEQYF. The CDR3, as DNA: TGCGCCAGCAGTGACGGGCGGGAGGGCCCCTACGAGCAGTACTTC.

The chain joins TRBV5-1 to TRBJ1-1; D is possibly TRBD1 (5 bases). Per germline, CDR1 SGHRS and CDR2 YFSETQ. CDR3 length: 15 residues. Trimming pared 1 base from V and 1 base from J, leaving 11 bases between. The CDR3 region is CASSLYRGTNTEAFF. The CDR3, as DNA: TGCGCCAGCAGCTTGTATCGGGGGACGAACACTGAAGCTTTCTTT. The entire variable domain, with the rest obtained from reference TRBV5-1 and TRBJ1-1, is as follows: KAGVTQTPRYLIKTRGQQVTLSCSPISGHRSVSWYQQTPGQGLQFLFEYFSETQRNKGNFPGRFSGRQFSNSRSEMNVSTLELGDSALYLCASSLYRGTNTEAFFGQGTRLTVV.

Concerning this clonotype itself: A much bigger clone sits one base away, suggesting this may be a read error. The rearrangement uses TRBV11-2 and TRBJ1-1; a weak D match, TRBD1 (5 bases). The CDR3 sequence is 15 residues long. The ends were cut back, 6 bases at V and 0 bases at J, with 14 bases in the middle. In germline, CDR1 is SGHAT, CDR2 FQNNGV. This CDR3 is CASSSCRDLNTEAFF. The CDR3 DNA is TGTGCCAGCAGTTCATGCAGGGATCTGAACACTGAAGCTTTCTTT.

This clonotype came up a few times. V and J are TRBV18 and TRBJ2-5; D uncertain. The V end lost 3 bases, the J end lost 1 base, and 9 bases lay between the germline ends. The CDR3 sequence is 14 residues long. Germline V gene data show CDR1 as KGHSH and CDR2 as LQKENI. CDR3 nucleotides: TGTGCCAGCTCACCGGCCGCGGTCCAAGAGACCCAGTACTTC. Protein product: CASSPAAVQETQYF.

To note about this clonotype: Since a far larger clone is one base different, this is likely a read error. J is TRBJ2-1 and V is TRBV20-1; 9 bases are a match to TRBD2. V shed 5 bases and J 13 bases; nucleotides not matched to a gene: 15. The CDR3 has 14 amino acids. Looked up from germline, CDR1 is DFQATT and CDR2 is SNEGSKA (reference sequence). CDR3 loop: CSAEVAGVRETQFF. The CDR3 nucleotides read TGCAGTGCTGAAGTAGCGGGAGTCAGGGAGACCCAGTTCTTC.